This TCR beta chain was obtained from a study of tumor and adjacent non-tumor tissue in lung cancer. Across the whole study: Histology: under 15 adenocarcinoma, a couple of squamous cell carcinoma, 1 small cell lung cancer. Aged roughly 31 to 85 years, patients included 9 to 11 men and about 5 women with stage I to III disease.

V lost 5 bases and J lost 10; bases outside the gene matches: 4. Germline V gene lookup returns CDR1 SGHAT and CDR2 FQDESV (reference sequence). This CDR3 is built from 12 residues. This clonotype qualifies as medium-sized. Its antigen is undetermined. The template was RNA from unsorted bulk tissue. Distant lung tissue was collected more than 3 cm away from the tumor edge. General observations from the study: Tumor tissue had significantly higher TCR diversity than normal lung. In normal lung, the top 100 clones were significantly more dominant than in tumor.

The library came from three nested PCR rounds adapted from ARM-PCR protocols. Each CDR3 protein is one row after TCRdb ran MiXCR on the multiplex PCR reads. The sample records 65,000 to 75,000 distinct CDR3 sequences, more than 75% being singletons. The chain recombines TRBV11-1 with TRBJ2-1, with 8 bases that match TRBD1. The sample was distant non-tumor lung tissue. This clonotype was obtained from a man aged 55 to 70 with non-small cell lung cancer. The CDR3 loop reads CASSGQGREQFF. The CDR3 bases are TGTGCCAGCAGCGGACAGGGACGCGAGCAGTTCTTC.